Only a few counts were recorded for the clone carrying this T cell receptor (beta chain). Its antigen is as yet unknown. A much larger clone differs by one base, so this may be a read error. The CDR3 extends over 13 amino acids. Germline lookup yields CDR1 GTSNPN and CDR2 SVGIG (reference sequence). The ends were cut back, 5 bases at V and 4 bases at J, with 14 bases in the middle. TCRdb re-called the multiplex PCR reads with MiXCR, one entry per CDR3 protein. The profile covers 200,000 to 250,000 distinct CDR3 sequences, with approximately 30% appearing a single time and 1.4% taken by the ten largest. This specimen comes from a study of breast tumors, draining lymph nodes, adjacent tissues. Breast cancer patients provided tissue from their axillary draining lymph nodes. Study-wide results and limits: Data fit most tumor T cells coming from lymph node, expanding in tumor. Luminal-like breast cancer showed significantly higher tumor–nontumor repertoire similarity than basal-like. Tumor TCR diversity was below lymph nodes but above nontumor tissue.

The sequence came from a female donor with breast cancer. Some clones in this sample may be carry-over from other donors' samples. The sequenced sample was axillary lymph node tissue. This chain uses TRBV30 with TRBJ1-2; D perhaps matches TRBD1 (5 bases). The CDR3 coding sequence is TGTGCCTGGGACGCCGGGACGAGCTATGGCTACACCTTC. Amino acids: CAWDAGTSYGYTF.